A single sample gave rise to the 3 T cell receptor beta chains below, sequenced in a study of naive and memory T cell subsets. Both TRBC1 and TRBC2 were covered by a beta constant-region primer of two equimolar oligonucleotides. TCRdb reprocessed the UMI-ligation and nested PCR reads with MiXCR, giving one entry per CDR3 protein. The table records about 85,000 distinct CDR3 sequences, around 13% of them present only once. Sequencing used central memory CD4+ T cells from blood. Receptors originate from a human donor in good health.

This clonotype turned up a few times. The V call is TRBV25-1, the J call TRBJ2-1; 8 bases align to TRBD1. The trim removed 4 bases at V and 2 bases at J, leaving 7 bases unmatched. CDR3 length: 16 amino acids. CDR1 and CDR2 from the germline V gene are MGHDK and SYGVNS. CDR3 nucleotide sequence: TGTGCCAGCAGTGCACTCGACAGGGGCGCCTACAATGAGCAGTTCTTC. Residues: CASSALDRGAYNEQFF.

There are many counts of this clonotype. The chain combines TRBV20-1 with TRBJ2-1; a weak D match, TRBD2 (6 bases). CDR1 and CDR2 (germline): DFQATT, SNEGSKA (reference sequence). The CDR3 totals 14 residues. Trimming left V 2 bases short and J 6 bases short, with 14 bases between. The CDR3 region is CSARQRRGFNEQFF. CDR3 in DNA: TGCAGTGCTAGACAGCGGAGGGGATTCAATGAGCAGTTCTTC.

This clonotype came up many times. The chain uses TRBV28 and TRBJ2-7, with 8 bases identical to TRBD2. J lost 3 bases, V lost 3 bases, and 10 bases had no gene match. Germline CDR1 and CDR2: MDHEN and SYDVKM. The CDR3 runs to 16 residues. The CDR3 bases are TGTGCCAGCAGTTTGGTGGAGGCGGGAGGTGGCTACGAGCAGTACTTC. Residues: CASSLVEAGGGYEQYF.